The 30 T cell receptor beta chains below come from one sample, sequenced in a study of cytomegalovirus exposure and HLA in healthy donors. It was with 60 Vbeta and 13 Jbeta primers that the PCR ran. Generated by immunoSEQ multiplex PCR, the TCRdb table keeps only in-frame clones and is missing some. Among over 200,000 clones listed, 70% to 85% were seen once. The sequenced sample was PBMCs. These receptor sequences come from a woman in her 40s in good health and CMV-seronegative.

The V gene is TRBV7-9, the J gene TRBJ2-7, with TRBD1 matching 7 bases. The length of the CDR3 is 13 residues. The V segment lost 6 bases and the J segment 3 bases; nucleotides outside the gene matches: 5. The germline CDR1 and CDR2 sequences are SEHNR and FQNEAQ (reference sequence). CDR3 DNA: TGTGCCAGCAGAGGGGGACAGTACTACGAGCAGTACTTC. Residues: CASRGGQYYEQYF.

V gene TRBV27 combines with J gene TRBJ1-6, with D unclear. V was trimmed by 6 bases and J by 5 bases, leaving 11 bases between them. Germline CDR1 and CDR2: MNHEY and SMNVEV (reference sequence). The CDR3 length is 14 residues. DNA of the CDR3: TGTGCCAGCAGGGGGAGCCATAATAATTCACCCCTCCACTTT. Its protein is CASRGSHNNSPLHF.

The V call is TRBV13, the J call TRBJ1-3; the match to TRBD1 covers 7 bases. This CDR3 has 14 amino acids. The V gene's germline CDR1 is PRHDT and CDR2 FYEKMQ (reference sequence). Trimming cost V 4 bases and J 6 bases; bases outside gene matches: 6. CDR3 nucleotides: TGTGCCAGCAGCTCTCGGACAGGAAAAAACACCATATATTTT. This encodes CASSSRTGKNTIYF. The entire variable domain, with the rest obtained from reference TRBV13 and TRBJ1-3, is as follows: AAGVIQSPRHLIKEKRETATLKCYPIPRHDTVYWYQQGPGQDPQFLISFYEKMQSDKGSIPDRFSAQQFSDYHSELNMSSLELGDSALYFCASSSRTGKNTIYFGEGSWLTVV.

The rearrangement links TRBV11-2 to TRBJ2-3; D is uncertain. Germline V gives CDR1 SGHAT, CDR2 FQNNGV. Trimming shortened V by 3 bases and J by 0 bases, and 10 bases separated the two germline ends. The CDR3 runs 15 residues. CDR3 residues: CASSFGPPSTDTQYF. As DNA, the CDR3 is TGTGCCAGCAGCTTTGGGCCACCCAGCACAGATACGCAGTATTTT.

The chain links TRBV2 to TRBJ2-1; D is unclear. The CDR3 length is 8 residues. V was cut by 8 bases and J by 10 bases, with 3 bases left in between. Germline V gene lookup returns CDR1 SNHLY and CDR2 FYNNEI. CDR3 loop: CASREQFF. CDR3 sequence (DNA): TGTGCCAGCCGGGAGCAGTTCTTC. Looking up the rest from reference TRBV2 and TRBJ2-1 gives the full variable domain: EPEVTQTPSHQVTQMGQEVILRCVPISNHLYFYWYRQILGQKVEFLVSFYNNEISEKSEIFDDQFSVERPDGSNFTLKIRSTKLEDSAMYFCASREQFFGPGTRLTVL.

The chain carries TRBV6-6 and TRBJ2-7; the D gene is possibly TRBD1 (5 bases). This CDR3 is built from 15 residues. V was clipped by 4 bases and J by 5 bases, with 18 bases between them. Germline CDR1 and CDR2: MNHNY and SVGAGI (reference sequence). CDR3 sequence: CASSSPRAHFHEQYF. The CDR3, as DNA: TGTGCCAGCAGTTCGCCCAGGGCTCATTTCCACGAGCAGTACTTC.

This chain connects TRBV7-9 to TRBJ1-2; TRBD1 aligns across 7 bases. The V segment lost 5 bases and the J segment 7 bases; nucleotides outside the gene matches: 13. The CDR3 is 15 amino acids. CDR1 and CDR2 (germline): SEHNR, FQNEAQ (reference sequence). In DNA, the CDR3 is TGTGCCAGCAGCCTCAGACAGGGACATCCGAGTGGCTACACCTTC. This encodes CASSLRQGHPSGYTF. Combining the CDR3 with reference TRBV7-9 and TRBJ1-2 gives the whole variable domain DTGVSQNPRHKITKRGQNVTFRCDPISEHNRLYWYRQTLGQGPEFLTYFQNEAQLEKSRLLSDRFSAERPKGSFSTLEIQRTEQGDSAMYLCASSLRQGHPSGYTFGSGTRLTVV.

The chain links TRBV11-3 to TRBJ2-5; 8 bases are a match to TRBD1. With 6 bases clipped from V and 13 bases from J, the junction kept 16 bases outside the gene matches. Germline V gene sequence: CDR1 SGHNT, CDR2 YENEEA. The CDR3 totals 14 residues. The CDR3 DNA reads as TGTGCCAGCAGTTTACTTCGAGGACAGGGTTCAATGTACTTC. It encodes CASSLLRGQGSMYF.

CDR3 protein: CASSDGAGTDTQYF. CDR3 nucleotides: TGTGCCAGCTCTGACGGAGCTGGCACAGATACGCAGTATTTT. The chain employs TRBV7-3 and TRBJ2-3; D call uncertain. Germline CDR1 and CDR2: SGHTA and FQGTGA. The CDR3 loop spans 14 amino acids. Deletions cut 8 bases from V and 1 base from J, with 13 bases between.

V is TRBV7-9 and J is TRBJ2-7; a possible D gene is TRBD2 (5 bases). This CDR3 is 14 amino acids long. The germline gives CDR1 SEHNR, CDR2 FQNEAQ (reference sequence). V was cut by 5 bases and J by 4 bases, with 15 bases left in between. For the CDR3, the DNA is TGTGCCAGCAGCGATACGGCCGGGAAGTACGAGCAGTACTTC. Its translation: CASSDTAGKYEQYF.

The chain couples TRBV6-6 to TRBJ1-1; a weak D match, TRBD1 (5 bases). The CDR3 is 14 amino acids. V lost 6 bases and J lost 1, with 12 bases in between. Germline loops: CDR1 MNHNY, CDR2 SVGAGI (reference sequence). This chain's CDR3 is CASRPGQPNTEAFF. CDR3 DNA: TGTGCCAGCAGACCCGGACAACCGAACACTGAAGCTTTCTTT.

V is TRBV6-4 and J is TRBJ1-1, with 9 bases aligning to TRBD1. This CDR3 is built from 15 residues. The germline CDR1 and CDR2 sequences are MRHNA and SNTAGT. Trimming removed 8 bases from V and 3 bases from J; junction bases left unmatched: 10. CDR3 protein: CASLWTGAEDTEAFF. The CDR3 DNA follows: TGTGCCAGCCTATGGACAGGGGCTGAGGACACTGAAGCTTTCTTT.

About this clone itself: Within the sample, other DNA sequences also encode this same CDR3. The CDR3, as DNA: TGCGCCAGCAGCCTGAGGGGGTCCTACGAGCAGTACTTC. Protein product: CASSLRGSYEQYF. This chain joins TRBV5-1 and TRBJ2-7, with a weak D call TRBD1 (6 bases). In germline, CDR1 is SGHRS, CDR2 YFSETQ. The V end was cut by 4 bases, the J end by 1 base, with 9 bases between. The CDR3 runs to 13 residues.

The chain joins TRBV4-2 to TRBJ2-7; tentative D call: TRBD2 (6 bases). This CDR3 comprises 14 residues. CDR1 is LGHNA and CDR2 is YNFKEQ in the germline V gene. Trimming shortened V by 3 bases and J by 4 bases, and 13 bases separated the two germline ends. CDR3 DNA: TGTGCCAGCAGCCAGGGGACTCGACAATACGAGCAGTACTTC. Its protein product is CASSQGTRQYEQYF.

This clone has just a few counts. Here the CDR3 reads CASRTGGTEAFF. CDR3 DNA: TGTGCCAGCAGGACAGGGGGCACTGAAGCTTTCTTT. This chain uses TRBV6-1 with TRBJ1-1, with 9 positions matching TRBD1. CDR3 size: 12 residues. CDR1 MNHNS and CDR2 SASEGT come from the germline V gene. The ends lost 6 bases at V and 4 bases at J; junction bases unmatched: 0.

The chain links TRBV9 to TRBJ1-6, with a possible D match to TRBD1 (5 bases). V was pared by 3 bases and J by 7 bases, with 20 bases between. CDR1 is SGDLS and CDR2 is YYNGEE in the germline V gene. The CDR3 consists of 17 residues. The CDR3 nucleotides are TGTGCCAGCAGCGCCCCCCAAAGGGGTAGTGAGAATTCACCCCTCCACTTT. It translates to CASSAPQRGSENSPLHF.

The CDR3 nucleotides read TGCGCCAGCAGCCAAAACAGGGGCGGGACGCAGTATTTT. The encoded protein is CASSQNRGGTQYF. J is TRBJ2-3 and V is TRBV4-3, with TRBD1 identical over 7 bases. Germline CDR1 and CDR2: LGHNA and YSLEER. CDR3 length equals 13 residues. Trimming at V came to 2 bases and at J to 9 bases, leaving 5 bases not matched to a gene.

The CDR3 spells CASSPPGTIEGNTIYF. The CDR3 DNA reads as TGTGCCAGCTCACCTCCGGGAACAATTGAAGGAAACACCATATATTTT. The J gene is TRBJ1-3, the V gene TRBV18; no firm D call. V lost 3 bases, J lost 4 bases, and 16 bases lay in between. Germline-derived CDR1 and CDR2 are KGHSH and LQKENI. The CDR3 consists of 16 residues.

J is TRBJ2-2 and V is TRBV28; 8 bases agree with TRBD1. Germline lookup yields CDR1 MDHEN and CDR2 SYDVKM. There are 16 residues in the CDR3. With V trimmed by 2 bases and J by 4 bases, 6 bases remained unmatched. This CDR3 is CASSLTGTGSTGELFF. The CDR3 region has the DNA TGTGCCAGCAGTTTAACCGGGACAGGATCCACCGGGGAGCTGTTTTTT.

The V gene is TRBV30, the J gene TRBJ2-7; 7 positions match TRBD1. Germline CDR1 and CDR2: GTSNPN and SVGIG (reference sequence). V gave up 7 bases and J gave up 5 bases; unmatched junction bases: 5. The CDR3 length is 11 residues. CDR3 region: CASRTGNEQYF. The CDR3 nucleotides read TGTGCCTCCCGGACAGGCAACGAGCAGTACTTC.

This clone occurred a few times. The chain carries TRBV7-9 and TRBJ2-3, with D perhaps TRBD2 (5 bases). Germline loops: CDR1 SEHNR, CDR2 FQNEAQ (reference sequence). V lost 3 bases and J 2 bases, leaving 6 bases between the germline ends. This CDR3 is built from 13 residues. The CDR3 DNA sequence: TGTGCCAGCAGCTTTGACTACACAGATACGCAGTATTTT. Residues: CASSFDYTDTQYF.

The CDR3 DNA reads as TGTGCCAGCAGCTACGAAACAGGGGTGGGGACTGAAGCTTTCTTT. It specifies CASSYETGVGTEAFF. The J gene is TRBJ1-1, the V gene TRBV5-4; TRBD1 matches at 7 bases. Losses at the gene ends were 3 bases for V and 5 bases for J; bases not matched to a gene: 10. The CDR3 is 15 amino acids. Germline CDR1 is SGHNT and CDR2 is YYREEE (reference sequence).

The chain recombines TRBV29-1 with TRBJ1-1; D ambiguous. Germline V CDR1 and CDR2: SQVTM, ANQGSEA. V dropped 5 bases and J dropped 6 bases, with 19 bases sitting between them. CDR3 length equals 14 residues. In DNA form, the CDR3 reads TGCAGCGTTTTTCTTGACACCGTCAACCCTGAAGCTTTCTTT. Translating gives CSVFLDTVNPEAFF.

The CDR3 nucleotides read TGTGCCAGCAGCTGGGATACGGGGGGCGAGCAGTACTTC. Amino acids: CASSWDTGGEQYF. The chain is built from TRBV5-6 and TRBJ2-7; TRBD2 matches 7 bases. Per germline, CDR1 SGHDT and CDR2 YYEEEE. CDR3 length equals 13 residues. The V and J ends lost 3 bases and 6 bases, in that order; junction bases with no gene match: 6.

The chain joins TRBV9 to TRBJ2-1; a possible D gene is TRBD1 (5 bases). Trimming took off 0 bases at V and 3 bases at J, with 13 bases between the two ends. The CDR3 has 16 residues. Germline V CDR1 and CDR2: SGDLS, YYNGEE. This chain's CDR3 is CASSVVGARGYNEQFF. DNA for the CDR3: TGTGCCAGCAGCGTAGTAGGGGCTCGTGGCTACAATGAGCAGTTCTTC.

The chain couples TRBV19 to TRBJ1-3; unclear D gene. The CDR3 is 13 residues long. Trimming took 6 bases from V and 0 from J, leaving 6 bases between them. Looked up from germline, CDR1 is LNHDA and CDR2 is SQIVND (reference sequence). CDR3 DNA sequence: TGTGCCAGTAGCCAAGCCTCTGGAAACACCATATATTTT. Protein: CASSQASGNTIYF.

The chain employs TRBV27 and TRBJ2-5; 10 nucleotides match TRBD1. V shed 7 bases, J shed 3 bases, and the junction held 11 bases outside the gene matches. This CDR3 has 16 residues. Looked up from germline, CDR1 is MNHEY and CDR2 is SMNVEV (reference sequence). The CDR3, as DNA: TGTGCCAGCAAAAGGAATACCGGGACAGGGGAAGAGACCCAGTACTTC. This translates into CASKRNTGTGEETQYF.

The chain uses TRBV9 and TRBJ2-1; D possibly corresponds to TRBD2 (7 bases). V lost 0 bases and J 3 bases, leaving 16 bases between the germline ends. This CDR3 has 17 residues. Germline CDR1 SGDLS, CDR2 YYNGEE. The CDR3 nucleotides are TGTGCCAGCAGCGTAGATTGGGGGGGCAGTTTCTACAATGAGCAGTTCTTC. Residues: CASSVDWGGSFYNEQFF.

The gene calls are TRBV10-3 and TRBJ1-1; possibly TRBD1 for D (5 bases). Germline loops: CDR1 ENHRY, CDR2 SYGVKD. The CDR3 covers 18 residues. V was trimmed by 5 bases and J by 5 bases, leaving 27 bases between them. The CDR3 sequence is CAISPYGGDAGGMTEAFF. The DNA of the CDR3 is TGTGCCATCAGTCCCTACGGGGGGGACGCTGGGGGGATGACTGAAGCTTTCTTT.

V and J are TRBV2 and TRBJ2-7; no reliable D call. The CDR3 length is 13 residues. The germline gives CDR1 SNHLY, CDR2 FYNNEI. The V gene lost 3 bases and the J gene lost 3 bases, with 9 bases spanning the gap. The CDR3 sequence is CASSDSWSYEQYF. CDR3 DNA sequence: TGTGCCAGCAGTGATTCCTGGAGCTACGAGCAGTACTTC. Using reference TRBV2 and TRBJ2-7 for the parts outside the CDR3, the full variable domain is EPEVTQTPSHQVTQMGQEVILRCVPISNHLYFYWYRQILGQKVEFLVSFYNNEISEKSEIFDDQFSVERPDGSNFTLKIRSTKLEDSAMYFCASSDSWSYEQYFGPGTRLTVT.